These 4 T cell receptor beta chains were all obtained from the same sample, sequenced in a study of blood T cell repertoires in COVID-19. Sequencing used immunoSEQ multiplex PCR; TCRdb keeps in-frame clones, though not all of them. The repertoire holds 270,000 or so clones, with around 93% as singletons. The sample taken for sequencing was PBMCs or T cells enriched from blood (not recorded which). Receptors were obtained from a middle-aged man who had been exposed to COVID-19.

The V call is TRBV18, the J call TRBJ2-2, with TRBD2 identical over 11 bases. Germline CDR1 and CDR2: KGHSH and LQKENI. V dropped 2 bases and J dropped 2; count of bases not matched to a gene: 1. The CDR3 is 16 residues long. CDR3 bases: TGTGCCAGCTCACCAACTAGCGGGAGCAACACCGGGGAGCTGTTTTTT. This gives the protein CASSPTSGSNTGELFF.

In the case of this clone: The sample carries other DNA sequences with the same CDR3. This chain links TRBV29-1 with TRBJ1-2; 11 nucleotides line up with TRBD1. V trimming: 7 bases; J trimming: 6 bases; junction bases outside the gene matches: 4. CDR3 size: 12 residues. Germline lookup yields CDR1 SQVTM and CDR2 ANQGSEA. The CDR3 is CSAGTGGDGYTF. The CDR3, as DNA: TGCAGCGCTGGGACAGGGGGAGATGGCTACACCTTC.

The chain employs TRBV12-3 or TRBV12-4 and TRBJ2-3; a possible D gene is TRBD2 (6 bases). The CDR3 runs 13 residues. V was cut by 6 bases and J by 2 bases, with 9 bases left in between. The CDR3 DNA follows: TGTGCCAGCAGGAGACTAGACACAGATACGCAGTATTTT. Translation gives CASRRLDTDTQYF.

J is TRBJ2-4 and V is TRBV23-1; TRBD1 matches at 9 bases. TRBV23-1 is assigned to the ORF class and has an uncertain function. V shed 2 bases, J shed 8 bases, and the junction held 10 bases outside the gene matches. This CDR3 region has 16 residues. CDR3 coding DNA: TGCGCCAGCAGTCAACTCTACAGGGGGCTTTCGGACATTCAGTACTTC. It is translated as CASSQLYRGLSDIQYF.